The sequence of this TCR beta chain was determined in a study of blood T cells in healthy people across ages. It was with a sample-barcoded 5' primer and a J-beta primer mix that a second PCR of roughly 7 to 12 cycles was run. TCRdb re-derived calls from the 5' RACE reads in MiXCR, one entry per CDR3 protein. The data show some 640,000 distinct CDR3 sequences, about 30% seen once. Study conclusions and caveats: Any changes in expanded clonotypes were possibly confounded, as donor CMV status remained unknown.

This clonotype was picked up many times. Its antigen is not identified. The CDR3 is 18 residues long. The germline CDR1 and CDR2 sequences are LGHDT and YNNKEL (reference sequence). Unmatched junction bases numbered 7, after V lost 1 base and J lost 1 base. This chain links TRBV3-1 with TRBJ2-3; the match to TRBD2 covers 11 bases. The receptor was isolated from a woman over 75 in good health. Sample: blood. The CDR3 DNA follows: TGTGCCAGCAGCCAAGGCGGTAGCGGGGGGGCAGGCACAGATACGCAGTATTTT. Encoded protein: CASSQGGSGGAGTDTQYF.